The 2 T cell receptor beta chains given below trace back to one sample, sequenced in a study of T cell responses to AZD1222 COVID-19 vaccine. Using immunoSEQ multiplex PCR, the repertoire was profiled, and TCRdb retains in-frame clones only, with some absent. The sample lists roughly 120,000 clones, roughly 84% seen once, with roughly 1.2% in the top ten. Sequencing used peripheral blood, obtained on day 0 of AZD1222 vaccination. These receptors were obtained from an adult in good health.

This clone has more than one count but fewer than ten. J is TRBJ2-7 and V is TRBV18, with TRBD2 matching over 7 bases. Germline CDR1 reads KGHSH; CDR2 reads LQKENI. J lost 4 bases, V lost 6 bases, and 9 bases had no gene match. The CDR3 covers 14 residues. CDR3 coding DNA: TGTGCCAGCTCGCAGACAGCGGGATTTTACGAGCAGTACTTC. Amino acids: CASSQTAGFYEQYF.

The chain recombines TRBV3-1 (or the pseudogene TRBV3-2) with TRBJ1-5; D might be TRBD1 (5 bases). Germline V gene data show CDR1 as LGHDT and CDR2 as YNNKEL (reference sequence). The CDR3 extends over 14 amino acids. Trimming cost V 1 base and J 5 bases, with 9 bases left between them. The CDR3 nucleotides are TGTGCCAGCAGCCAAGGCACGGGGGATCAGCCCCAGCATTTT. Translated, it gives CASSQGTGDQPQHF.